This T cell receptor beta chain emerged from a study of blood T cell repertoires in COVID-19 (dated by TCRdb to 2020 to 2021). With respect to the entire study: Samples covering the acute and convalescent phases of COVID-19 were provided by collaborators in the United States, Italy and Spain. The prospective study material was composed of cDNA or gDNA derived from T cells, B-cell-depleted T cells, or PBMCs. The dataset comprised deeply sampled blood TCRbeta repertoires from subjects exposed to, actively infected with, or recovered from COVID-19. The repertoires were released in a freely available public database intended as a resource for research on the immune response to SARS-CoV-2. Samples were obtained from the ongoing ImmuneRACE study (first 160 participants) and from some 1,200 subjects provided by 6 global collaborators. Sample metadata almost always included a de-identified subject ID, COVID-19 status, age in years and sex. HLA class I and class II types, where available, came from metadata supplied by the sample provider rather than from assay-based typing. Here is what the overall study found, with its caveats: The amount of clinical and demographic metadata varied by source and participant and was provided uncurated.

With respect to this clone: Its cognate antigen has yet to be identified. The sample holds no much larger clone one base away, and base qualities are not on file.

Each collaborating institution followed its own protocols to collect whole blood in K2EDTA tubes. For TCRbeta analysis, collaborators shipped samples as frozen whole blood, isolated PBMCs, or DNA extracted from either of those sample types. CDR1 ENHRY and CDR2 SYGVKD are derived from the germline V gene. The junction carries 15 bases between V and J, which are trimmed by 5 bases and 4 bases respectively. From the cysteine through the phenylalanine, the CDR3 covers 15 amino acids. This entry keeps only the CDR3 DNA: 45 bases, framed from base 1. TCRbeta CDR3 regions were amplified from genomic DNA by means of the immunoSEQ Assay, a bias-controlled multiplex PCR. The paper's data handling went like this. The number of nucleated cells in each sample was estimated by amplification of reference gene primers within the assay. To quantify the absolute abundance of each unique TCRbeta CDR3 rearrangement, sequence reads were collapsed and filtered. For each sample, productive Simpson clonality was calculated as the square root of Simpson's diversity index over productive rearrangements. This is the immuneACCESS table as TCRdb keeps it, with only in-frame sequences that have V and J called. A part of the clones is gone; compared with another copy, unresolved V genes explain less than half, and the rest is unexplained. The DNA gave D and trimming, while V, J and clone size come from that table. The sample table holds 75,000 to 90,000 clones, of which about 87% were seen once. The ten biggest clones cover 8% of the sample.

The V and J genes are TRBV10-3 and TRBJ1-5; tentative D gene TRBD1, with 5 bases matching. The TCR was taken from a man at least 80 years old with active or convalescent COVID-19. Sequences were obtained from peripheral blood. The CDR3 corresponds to CAISSSDRSNQPQHF. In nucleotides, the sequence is TGTGCCATCAGTTCTAGCGACAGAAGTAATCAGCCCCAGCATTTT.